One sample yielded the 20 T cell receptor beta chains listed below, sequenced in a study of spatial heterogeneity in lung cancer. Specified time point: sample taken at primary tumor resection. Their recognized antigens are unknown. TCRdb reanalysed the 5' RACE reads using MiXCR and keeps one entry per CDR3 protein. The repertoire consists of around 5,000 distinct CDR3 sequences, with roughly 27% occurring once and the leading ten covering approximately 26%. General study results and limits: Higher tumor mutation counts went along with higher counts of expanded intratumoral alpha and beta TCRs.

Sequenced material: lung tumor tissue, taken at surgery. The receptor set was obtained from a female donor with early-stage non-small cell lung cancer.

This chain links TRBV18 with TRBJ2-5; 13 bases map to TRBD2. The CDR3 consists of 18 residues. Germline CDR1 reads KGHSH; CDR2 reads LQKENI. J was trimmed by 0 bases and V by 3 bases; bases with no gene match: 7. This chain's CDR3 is CASSPMGLAGTNQETQYF. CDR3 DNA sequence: TGTGCCAGCTCACCGATGGGACTAGCGGGGACAAACCAAGAGACCCAGTACTTC.

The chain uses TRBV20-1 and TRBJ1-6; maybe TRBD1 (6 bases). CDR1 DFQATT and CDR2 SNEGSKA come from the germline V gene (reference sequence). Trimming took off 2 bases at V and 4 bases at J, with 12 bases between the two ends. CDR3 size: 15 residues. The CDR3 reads CSARKGGAYNSPLHF. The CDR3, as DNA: TGCAGTGCTAGAAAGGGGGGGGCTTATAATTCACCCCTCCACTTT.

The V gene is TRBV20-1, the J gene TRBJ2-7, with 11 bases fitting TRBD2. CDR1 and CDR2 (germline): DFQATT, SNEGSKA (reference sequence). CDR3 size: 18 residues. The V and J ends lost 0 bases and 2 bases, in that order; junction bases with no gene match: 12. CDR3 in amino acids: CSARDPQETSGIPYEQYF. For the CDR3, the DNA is TGCAGTGCTAGAGATCCGCAGGAGACTAGCGGGATACCCTACGAGCAGTACTTC.

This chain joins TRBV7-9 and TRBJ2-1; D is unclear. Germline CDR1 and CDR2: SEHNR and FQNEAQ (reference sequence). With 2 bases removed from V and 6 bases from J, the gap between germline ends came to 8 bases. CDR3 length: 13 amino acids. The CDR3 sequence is CASSLQLGNEQFF. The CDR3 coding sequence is TGTGCCAGCAGCTTACAATTGGGCAATGAGCAGTTCTTC. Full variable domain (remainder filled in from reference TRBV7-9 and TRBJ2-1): DTGVSQNPRHKITKRGQNVTFRCDPISEHNRLYWYRQTLGQGPEFLTYFQNEAQLEKSRLLSDRFSAERPKGSFSTLEIQRTEQGDSAMYLCASSLQLGNEQFFGPGTRLTVL.

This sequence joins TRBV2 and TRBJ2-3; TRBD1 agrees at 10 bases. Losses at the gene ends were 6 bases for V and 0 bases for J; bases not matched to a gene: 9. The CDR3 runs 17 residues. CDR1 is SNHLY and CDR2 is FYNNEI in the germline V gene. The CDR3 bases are TGTGCCAGCAGACGGTTGGGGACAGGGGATAGCACAGATACGCAGTATTTT. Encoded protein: CASRRLGTGDSTDTQYF.

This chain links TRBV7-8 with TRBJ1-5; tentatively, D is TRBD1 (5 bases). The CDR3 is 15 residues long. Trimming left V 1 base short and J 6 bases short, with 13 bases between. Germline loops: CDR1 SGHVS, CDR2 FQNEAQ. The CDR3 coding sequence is TGTGCCAGCAGCTTAGATGCAGGGTTGGGTCAGCCCCAGCATTTT. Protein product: CASSLDAGLGQPQHF.

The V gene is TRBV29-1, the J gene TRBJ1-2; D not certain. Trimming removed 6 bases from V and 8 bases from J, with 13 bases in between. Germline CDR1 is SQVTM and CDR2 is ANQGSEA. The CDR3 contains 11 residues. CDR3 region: CSVGLVGGYTF. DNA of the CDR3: TGCAGCGTAGGCCTAGTGGGGGGCTACACCTTC. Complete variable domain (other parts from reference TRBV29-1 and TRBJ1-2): SAVISQKPSRDICQRGTSLTIQCQVDSQVTMMFWYRQQPGQSLTLIATANQGSEATYESGFVIDKFPISRPNLTFSTLTVSNMSPEDSSIYLCSVGLVGGYTFGSGTRLTVV.

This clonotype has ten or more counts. CDR3 nucleotide sequence: TGTGCCAGCAGCATACTAAAGTATGGCTACACCTTC. It translates to CASSILKYGYTF. The chain has TRBV21-1 and TRBJ1-2. TRBV21-1 is a documented pseudogene. This CDR3 comprises 12 residues.

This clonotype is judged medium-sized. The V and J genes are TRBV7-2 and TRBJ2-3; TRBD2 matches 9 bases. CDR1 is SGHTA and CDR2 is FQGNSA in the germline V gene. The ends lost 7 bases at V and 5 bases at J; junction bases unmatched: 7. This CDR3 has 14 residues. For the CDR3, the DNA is TGTGCCAGCACCCTTAGCGGGGGAGGAGATACGCAGTATTTT. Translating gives CASTLSGGGDTQYF.

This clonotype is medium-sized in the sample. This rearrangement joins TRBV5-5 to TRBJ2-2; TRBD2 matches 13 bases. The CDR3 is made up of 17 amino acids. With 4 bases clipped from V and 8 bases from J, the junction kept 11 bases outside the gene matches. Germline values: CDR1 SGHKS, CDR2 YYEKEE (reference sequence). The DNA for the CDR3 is TGTGCCAGCAGCGGAGGGACTAGCGGGACCTCCCGAGGGGAGCTGTTTTTT. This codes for CASSGGTSGTSRGELFF.

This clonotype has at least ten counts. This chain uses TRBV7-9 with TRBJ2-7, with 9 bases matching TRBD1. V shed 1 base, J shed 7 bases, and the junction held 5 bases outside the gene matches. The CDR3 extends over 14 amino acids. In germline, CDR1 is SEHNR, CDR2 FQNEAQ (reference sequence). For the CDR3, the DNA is TGTGCCAGCAGCTTAGACAGGGGGCGTCGAGAGCAGTACTTC. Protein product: CASSLDRGRREQYF.

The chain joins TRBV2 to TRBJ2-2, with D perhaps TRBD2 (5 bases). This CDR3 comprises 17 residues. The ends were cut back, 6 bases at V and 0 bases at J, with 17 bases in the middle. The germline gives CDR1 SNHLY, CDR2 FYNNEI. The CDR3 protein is CASSSESGIANTGELFF. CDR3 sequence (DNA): TGTGCCAGCAGCTCAGAATCGGGGATCGCGAACACCGGGGAGCTGTTTTTT. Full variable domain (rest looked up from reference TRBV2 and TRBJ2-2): EPEVTQTPSHQVTQMGQEVILRCVPISNHLYFYWYRQILGQKVEFLVSFYNNEISEKSEIFDDQFSVERPDGSNFTLKIRSTKLEDSAMYFCASSSESGIANTGELFFGEGSRLTVL.

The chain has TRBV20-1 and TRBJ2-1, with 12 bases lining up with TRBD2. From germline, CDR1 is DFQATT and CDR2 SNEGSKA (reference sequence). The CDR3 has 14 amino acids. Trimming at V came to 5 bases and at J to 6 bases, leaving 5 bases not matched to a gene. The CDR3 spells CSAPRTSGANEQFF. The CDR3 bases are TGCAGTGCTCCTCGGACTAGCGGGGCCAATGAGCAGTTCTTC.

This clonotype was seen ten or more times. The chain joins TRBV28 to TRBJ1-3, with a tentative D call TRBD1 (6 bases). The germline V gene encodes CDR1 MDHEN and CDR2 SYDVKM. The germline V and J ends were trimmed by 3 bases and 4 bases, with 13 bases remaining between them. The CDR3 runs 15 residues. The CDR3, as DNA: TGTGCCAGCAGTTTGAGTGGGACATTGGGAAACACCATATATTTT. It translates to CASSLSGTLGNTIYF.

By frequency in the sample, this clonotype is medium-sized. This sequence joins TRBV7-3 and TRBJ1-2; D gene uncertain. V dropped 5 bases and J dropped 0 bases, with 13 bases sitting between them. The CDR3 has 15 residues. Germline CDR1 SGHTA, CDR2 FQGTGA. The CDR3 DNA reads TGTGCCAGCAGCCCCGACGGAACATCTAACTATGGCTACACCTTC. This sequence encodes CASSPDGTSNYGYTF. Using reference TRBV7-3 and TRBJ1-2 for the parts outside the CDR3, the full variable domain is GAGVSQTPSNKVTEKGKYVELRCDPISGHTALYWYRQSLGQGPEFLIYFQGTGAADDSGLPNDRFFAVRPEGSVSTLKIQRTERGDSAVYLCASSPDGTSNYGYTFGSGTRLTVV.

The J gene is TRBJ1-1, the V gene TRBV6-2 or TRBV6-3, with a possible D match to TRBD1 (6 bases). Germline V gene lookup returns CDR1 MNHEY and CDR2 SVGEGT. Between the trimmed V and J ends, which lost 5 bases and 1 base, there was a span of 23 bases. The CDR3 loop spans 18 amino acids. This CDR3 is CASSDLYTGSSPNTEAFF. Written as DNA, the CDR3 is TGTGCCAGCAGTGACCTTTACACAGGGTCTTCCCCGAACACTGAAGCTTTCTTT.

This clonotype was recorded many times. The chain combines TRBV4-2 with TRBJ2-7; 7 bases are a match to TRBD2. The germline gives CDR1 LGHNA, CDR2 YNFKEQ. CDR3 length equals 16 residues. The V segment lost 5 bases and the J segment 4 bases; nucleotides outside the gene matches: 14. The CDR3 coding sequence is TGTGCCAGCAGCTCCGGAATTGGCGGGGGAATGTACGAGCAGTACTTC. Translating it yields CASSSGIGGGMYEQYF.

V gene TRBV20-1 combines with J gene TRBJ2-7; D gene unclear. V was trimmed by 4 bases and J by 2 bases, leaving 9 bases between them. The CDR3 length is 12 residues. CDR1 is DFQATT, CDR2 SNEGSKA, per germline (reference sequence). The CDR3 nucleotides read TGCAGTGCTAAGGGCGCGACCTACGAGCAGTACTTC. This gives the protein CSAKGATYEQYF.

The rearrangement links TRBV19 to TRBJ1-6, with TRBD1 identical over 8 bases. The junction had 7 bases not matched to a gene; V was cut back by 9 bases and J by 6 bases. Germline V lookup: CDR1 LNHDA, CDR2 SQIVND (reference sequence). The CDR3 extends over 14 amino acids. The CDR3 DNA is TGTGCCAGCACAACTGACAGGGGTAATTCACCCCTCCACTTT. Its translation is CASTTDRGNSPLHF. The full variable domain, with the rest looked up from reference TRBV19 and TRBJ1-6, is DGGITQSPKYLFRKEGQNVTLSCEQNLNHDAMYWYRQDPGQGLRLIYYSQIVNDFQKGDIAEGYSVSREKKESFPLTVTSAQKNPTAFYLCASTTDRGNSPLHFGNGTRLTVT.

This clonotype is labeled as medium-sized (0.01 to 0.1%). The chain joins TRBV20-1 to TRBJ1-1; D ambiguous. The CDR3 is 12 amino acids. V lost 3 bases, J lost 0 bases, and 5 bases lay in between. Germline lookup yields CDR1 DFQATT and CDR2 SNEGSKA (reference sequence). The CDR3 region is CSARGVNTEAFF. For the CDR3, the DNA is TGCAGTGCTAGGGGTGTGAACACTGAAGCTTTCTTT.